The 2 T cell receptor beta chains given below trace back to one sample, sequenced in a study of radiotherapy plus CTLA-4 blockade in lung cancer (dated by TCRdb to 2016 to 2019). Libraries were constructed by the immunoSEQ multiplex PCR assay. The clones in this table, taken by TCRdb from immuneACCESS, are in-frame only. Not every clone is retained; where verified, under half of the shortfall comes from an unresolved V gene, and the cause of the rest is unknown. Within this sample are about 27,000 clones, with over 70% of them counted one time only. The ten biggest clones cover around 3.5% of the sample. The input for sequencing was peripheral blood, taken from a patient treated with radiotherapy plus ipilimumab. These receptors were obtained from a human donor with non-small cell lung cancer who had stable disease on radiotherapy plus ipilimumab.

V gene TRBV6-1 combines with J gene TRBJ2-4; 9 positions agree with TRBD2. V lost 6 bases to trimming and J lost 5 bases; unmatched junction nucleotides: 8. CDR1 is MNHNS, CDR2 SASEGT, per germline. The CDR3 is 15 residues long. CDR3 DNA sequence: TGTGCCAGCAGCCCCCGGCCTAGCGGGGAAAACATTCAGTACTTC. This sequence encodes CASSPRPSGENIQYF.

The DNA of the CDR3 is TGTGCCAGCAGCCAAGAACCAGAGTCCAATGAGCAGTTCTTC. Translated: CASSQEPESNEQFF. The gene calls are TRBV4-2 and TRBJ2-1; no definite D call. The CDR3 sequence is 14 residues long. Germline V gene lookup returns CDR1 LGHNA and CDR2 YNFKEQ. V lost 0 bases to trimming and J lost 6 bases, with 9 bases between them.